The 20 T cell receptor beta chains below all came from one sample that was sequenced in a study of blood T cell repertoires in COVID-19. Sequencing was performed with immunoSEQ multiplex PCR; in TCRdb, only in-frame clones are kept and a portion is missing. The sample shows some 270,000 clones, around 89% of them seen only once. Sequences were obtained from peripheral blood. The receptor source for this set is a man aged 30 to 39 with acute or convalescent COVID-19.

There are a few counts of this clone. The J gene is TRBJ1-5, the V gene TRBV19; 7 bases fit TRBD1. CDR1 and CDR2 from the germline V gene are LNHDA and SQIVND (reference sequence). This CDR3 contains 14 residues. Unmatched junction bases numbered 6, after V lost 6 bases and J lost 4 bases. The chain's CDR3 is CASSTDRVNQPQHF. As DNA, the CDR3 is TGTGCCAGTAGCACCGACAGGGTGAATCAGCCCCAGCATTTT.

This clone was counted at least ten times. As DNA, the CDR3 is TGTGCCAGCAGCCCCGACCAGGCCGATAATTCACCCCTCCACTTT. Protein product: CASSPDQADNSPLHF. The chain couples TRBV3-1 (or the pseudogene TRBV3-2) to TRBJ1-6, with unresolved D. V was clipped by 4 bases and J by 5 bases, with 12 bases between them. Germline CDR1 LGHDT, CDR2 YNNKEL (reference sequence). The CDR3 has 15 amino acids.

This chain connects TRBV5-1 to TRBJ2-3; 7 bases fit TRBD2. CDR1 and CDR2 from the germline V gene are SGHRS and YFSETQ. The V segment lost 0 bases and the J segment 6 bases; nucleotides outside the gene matches: 7. The CDR3 has 15 amino acids. The CDR3 is CASSLASAGRDTQYF. CDR3 nucleotide sequence: TGCGCCAGCAGCTTGGCCTCAGCGGGACGCGATACGCAGTATTTT.

The CDR3 DNA follows: TGTGCCAGCAGTTCAGGAGGGGAGCTGTTTTTT. Protein sequence: CASSSGGELFF. The chain is built from TRBV27 and TRBJ2-2; D is unclear. Germline V CDR1 and CDR2: MNHEY, SMNVEV (reference sequence). V lost 4 bases and J 8 bases, leaving 5 bases between the germline ends. There are 11 residues in the CDR3.

A single count supports this clone. The chain has TRBV5-4 and TRBJ2-7; D is undetermined. In germline, CDR1 is SGHNT, CDR2 YYREEE (reference sequence). V was trimmed by 4 bases and J by 3 bases, leaving 17 bases between them. The CDR3 is made up of 15 amino acids. The CDR3, as DNA: TGTGCCAGCAGCCCTCAAGCAAACTCTTTCTACGAGCAGTACTTC. It specifies CASSPQANSFYEQYF.

The CDR3 region has the DNA TGTGCCAGCAGGTTGGGACTAGCGAGCGATGAGCAGTTCTTC. This gives the protein CASRLGLASDEQFF. The V and J genes are TRBV28 and TRBJ2-1; 10 bases are shared with TRBD2. Germline assignment: CDR1 MDHEN and CDR2 SYDVKM. The ends lost 6 bases at V and 8 bases at J; junction bases unmatched: 7. This CDR3 spans 14 amino acids.

V usage is TRBV28 and J usage is TRBJ2-1, with 14 bases fitting TRBD2. This CDR3 contains 20 residues. Germline CDR1 and CDR2: MDHEN and SYDVKM. V shed 7 bases, J shed 3 bases, and the junction held 17 bases outside the gene matches. CDR3 loop: CASNILTGLAGGKNYNEQFF. The CDR3 DNA reads TGTGCCAGCAACATTTTAACTGGACTAGCGGGGGGCAAAAACTACAATGAGCAGTTCTTC.

This chain connects TRBV21-1 to TRBJ2-1; TRBD2, the D gene given by the table, was not confirmed from the DNA. TRBV21-1 is tagged as a pseudogene. CDR3 length: 18 amino acids. CDR3 nucleotides: TGTGCCAGCAGCGAGATTAGGGGCTTCGGGGGGGCCCACAATGAGCAGTTCTTC. This codes for CASSEIRGFGGAHNEQFF.

This clone was observed a single time. The V gene is TRBV6-5, the J gene TRBJ1-2; TRBD1 matches at 7 bases. V lost 6 bases to trimming and J lost 4 bases; unmatched junction nucleotides: 11. The CDR3 totals 15 residues. The germline V gene has CDR1 MNHEY and CDR2 SVGAGI. The CDR3, as DNA: TGTGCCAGCAGCGAGATTAAAGGGGGCGGCTATGGCTACACCTTC. Translation: CASSEIKGGGYGYTF.

This clone was seen a single time. This chain links TRBV29-1 with TRBJ2-2; 10 bases line up with TRBD1. The J segment lost 4 bases and the V segment lost 6 bases, leaving 8 bases of the junction unmatched. Per germline, CDR1 SQVTM and CDR2 ANQGSEA. The CDR3 is 15 residues long. This CDR3 is CSVFRRTGGTGELFF. The CDR3 bases are TGCAGCGTATTCCGGCGGACAGGGGGCACCGGGGAGCTGTTTTTT.

This clone has a single count. The chain combines TRBV25-1 with TRBJ2-3, with TRBD2 identical over 9 bases. Per the germline V gene, CDR1 is MGHDK and CDR2 is SYGVNS. The CDR3 sequence is 16 residues long. V lost 1 base and J lost 2; bases outside the gene matches: 4. The CDR3 protein is CASSEFERGATDTQYF. Here the CDR3 DNA reads TGTGCCAGCAGTGAATTTGAGCGGGGGGCCACAGATACGCAGTATTTT.

This clone was seen a single time. V usage is TRBV28 and J usage is TRBJ1-3; 7 nucleotides match TRBD1. The CDR3 consists of 14 residues. Germline V gene sequence: CDR1 MDHEN, CDR2 SYDVKM. With V trimmed by 7 bases and J by 5 bases, 8 bases remained unmatched. This CDR3 is CASIPGDRRNTIYF. The CDR3 DNA is TGTGCCAGCATCCCGGGGGACAGACGAAACACCATATATTTT.

This chain uses TRBV4-2 with TRBJ2-7; a possible D gene is TRBD2 (6 bases). CDR1 is LGHNA, CDR2 YNFKEQ, per germline. The CDR3 contains 15 residues. Trimming took 4 bases from V and 5 from J, leaving 18 bases between them. The CDR3 spells CASSPGGLEMNEQYF. The CDR3 nucleotides are TGTGCCAGCAGCCCAGGAGGGCTAGAGATGAACGAGCAGTACTTC.

This chain connects TRBV5-1 to TRBJ2-5; D unresolved. Germline V lookup: CDR1 SGHRS, CDR2 YFSETQ. Trimming took off 0 bases at V and 2 bases at J, with 8 bases between the two ends. This CDR3 has 14 amino acids. In DNA, the CDR3 is TGCGCCAGCAGCTTGGGTACTGTACAAGAGACCCAGTACTTC. The encoded protein is CASSLGTVQETQYF.

This chain connects TRBV2 to TRBJ1-1; D unclear. Between the trimmed V and J ends, which lost 6 bases and 5 bases, there was a span of 10 bases. The germline V gene has CDR1 SNHLY and CDR2 FYNNEI. The CDR3 contains 12 residues. The CDR3, as DNA: TGTGCCAGCAGGAGGGAGACGACTGAAGCTTTCTTT. This gives the protein CASRRETTEAFF.

The V call is TRBV7-9, the J call TRBJ1-4; D ambiguous. The CDR3 runs 12 residues. With 5 bases removed from V and 7 bases from J, the gap between germline ends came to 8 bases. Germline V lookup: CDR1 SEHNR, CDR2 FQNEAQ (reference sequence). CDR3 in DNA: TGTGCCAGCAGCCGACCGGGTGAAAAACTGTTTTTT. This translates into CASSRPGEKLFF.

CDR3 nucleotide sequence: TGTGCCAGCTCCTCGTCGGTTACGCAGTATTTT. Protein product: CASSSSVTQYF. The chain joins TRBV27 to TRBJ2-3; D remains unclear. The CDR3 sequence is 11 residues long. V was trimmed by 8 bases and J by 8 bases, leaving 11 bases between them. Germline-derived CDR1 and CDR2 are MNHEY and SMNVEV (reference sequence).

J is TRBJ1-4 and V is TRBV18; 8 bases map to TRBD1. V lost 6 bases and J lost 7; bases outside the gene matches: 10. Germline assignment: CDR1 KGHSH and CDR2 LQKENI. This CDR3 comprises 15 residues. The CDR3 loop is CASSRTGTGSEKLFF. The CDR3 bases are TGTGCCAGCTCCCGAACCGGGACAGGCTCTGAAAAACTGTTTTTT.

The chain employs TRBV7-6 and TRBJ1-1, with D possibly being TRBD1 (5 bases). Trimming took 1 base from V and 2 from J, leaving 17 bases between them. The CDR3 is 17 residues long. Germline V gene data show CDR1 as SGHVS and CDR2 as FNYEAQ. This CDR3 reads CASSLGGAGEINTEAFF. CDR3 sequence (DNA): TGTGCCAGCAGCTTAGGTGGGGCAGGAGAAATAAACACTGAAGCTTTCTTT. The full variable domain, its missing parts supplied by reference TRBV7-6 and TRBJ1-1, is GAGVSQSPRYKVTKRGQDVALRCDPISGHVSLYWYRQALGQGPEFLTYFNYEAQQDKSGLPNDRFSAERPEGSISTLTIQRTEQRDSAMYRCASSLGGAGEINTEAFFGQGTRLTVV.

The chain joins TRBV18 to TRBJ1-2; weak D call: TRBD1 (6 bases). Germline lookup yields CDR1 KGHSH and CDR2 LQKENI. This CDR3 comprises 13 residues. V was trimmed by 6 bases and J by 2 bases, leaving 10 bases between them. The CDR3 sequence is CASSRGQNYGYTF. As DNA, the CDR3 is TGTGCCAGCTCGCGTGGACAGAACTATGGCTACACCTTC.